One and the same sample provided the 23 T cell receptor beta chains below, sequenced in a study of cytomegalovirus exposure and HLA in healthy donors. The study ran its PCR with 60 Vbeta and 13 Jbeta primers. Generated by immunoSEQ multiplex PCR, the TCRdb table keeps only in-frame clones and is missing some. The sample carries approximately 160,000 clones, 77% recorded once. Sequences were obtained from PBMCs. These receptors originate from a woman in her thirties in good health and CMV-seronegative.

The V call is TRBV15, the J call TRBJ1-2, with 10 nucleotides matching TRBD1. The CDR3 totals 13 residues. CDR1 and CDR2 from the germline V gene are LNHNV and YYDKDF (reference sequence). Trimming removed 5 bases from V and 6 bases from J; junction bases left unmatched: 3. The CDR3 loop reads CATSPDRGHGYTF. CDR3 sequence (DNA): TGTGCCACCAGCCCAGACAGGGGGCATGGCTACACCTTC. The full variable domain, completed using reference TRBV15 and TRBJ1-2, is DAMVIQNPRYQVTQFGKPVTLSCSQTLNHNVMYWYQQKSSQAPKLLFHYYDKDFNNEADTPDNFQSRRPNTSFCFLDIRSPGLGDTAMYLCATSPDRGHGYTFGSGTRLTVV.

Details on this clone: Other DNA sequences in the same sample also yield this CDR3. J is TRBJ2-1 and V is TRBV27, with 7 positions matching TRBD2. The CDR3 length is 14 residues. V gave up 2 bases and J gave up 2 bases; unmatched junction bases: 0. Germline values: CDR1 MNHEY, CDR2 SMNVEV (reference sequence). The CDR3 region has the DNA TGTGCCAGCAGTTTACGGGGGGCCTACAATGAGCAGTTCTTC. The encoded protein is CASSLRGAYNEQFF.

The chain has TRBV19 and TRBJ1-1; TRBD1 is a possible D gene (6 bases). Germline V gene data show CDR1 as LNHDA and CDR2 as SQIVND (reference sequence). V shed 5 bases and J shed 6 bases, with 19 bases lying between them. The CDR3 length is 15 residues. CDR3 loop: CASSFPQGGRAEAFF. In nucleotides, the CDR3 is TGTGCCAGTAGTTTCCCACAGGGTGGCCGGGCTGAAGCTTTCTTT.

The chain links TRBV29-1 to TRBJ2-7; 10 bases agree with TRBD1. The CDR3 has 13 amino acids. The germline gives CDR1 SQVTM, CDR2 ANQGSEA. V shed 6 bases and J 11 bases; nucleotides not matched to a gene: 13. CDR3 coding DNA: TGCAGCGTAGGCCCAGGACAGGGGGTGGGAAAGTACTTC. As protein: CSVGPGQGVGKYF.

The CDR3 region has the DNA TGTGCCAGCAGTGCGAGCGGACTAGCGGCGTACAATGAGCAGTTCTTC. Encoded protein: CASSASGLAAYNEQFF. The chain links TRBV6-4 to TRBJ2-1; 10 bases align to TRBD2. Per germline, CDR1 MRHNA and CDR2 SNTAGT. V trimming: 4 bases; J trimming: 4 bases; junction bases outside the gene matches: 7. This CDR3 spans 16 amino acids.

The chain joins TRBV7-9 to TRBJ2-3, with 15 positions matching TRBD2. The CDR3 contains 15 residues. From germline, CDR1 is SEHNR and CDR2 FQNEAQ (reference sequence). The V segment lost 6 bases and the J segment 7 bases; nucleotides outside the gene matches: 5. CDR3 residues: CASRRTSGGANTQYF. The CDR3, as DNA: TGTGCCAGCAGACGGACTAGCGGGGGGGCTAATACGCAGTATTTT.

This clone was detected only a few times. This chain connects TRBV10-3 to TRBJ1-6; TRBD1 aligns across 9 bases. Trimming took 6 bases from V and 3 from J; bases not matched to a gene: 3. The length of the CDR3 is 15 residues. Germline-derived CDR1 and CDR2 are ENHRY and SYGVKD. The DNA for the CDR3 is TGTGCCATCAGGACAGGGGGTGGCTATAATTCACCCCTCCACTTT. Translated, it gives CAIRTGGGYNSPLHF.

The V call is TRBV2, the J call TRBJ1-4; 7 bases align to TRBD1. J was trimmed by 0 bases and V by 3 bases; bases with no gene match: 4. The CDR3 is 16 residues long. The V gene's germline CDR1 is SNHLY and CDR2 FYNNEI. The CDR3 spells CASSDRDSATNEKLFF. The CDR3 region has the DNA TGTGCCAGCAGTGACCGGGACAGTGCAACTAATGAAAAACTGTTTTTT.

This rearrangement joins TRBV7-9 to TRBJ2-7, with D hard to call. The germline gives CDR1 SEHNR, CDR2 FQNEAQ (reference sequence). CDR3 size: 13 residues. Trimming pared 1 base from V and 5 bases from J, leaving 9 bases between. This CDR3 is CASSLGAQDEQYF. CDR3 coding DNA: TGTGCCAGCAGCTTAGGGGCCCAGGACGAGCAGTACTTC.

The rearrangement joins TRBV19 to TRBJ1-4; 9 bases line up with TRBD1. Germline V gene data show CDR1 as LNHDA and CDR2 as SQIVND (reference sequence). The CDR3 spans 15 residues. The ends lost 6 bases at V and 3 bases at J; junction bases unmatched: 5. CDR3 in DNA: TGTGCCAGTAGACAACAGGGGGCTGCTAATGAAAAACTGTTTTTT. Residues: CASRQQGAANEKLFF.

The chain is built from TRBV25-1 and TRBJ2-2; 7 nucleotides match TRBD2. CDR1 is MGHDK, CDR2 SYGVNS, per germline. The CDR3 spans 15 residues. The junction had 10 bases not matched to a gene; V was cut back by 7 bases and J by 5 bases. CDR3 in DNA: TGTGCCAGCACAGACGGACTAGGTCGGACCGGGGAGCTGTTTTTT. Translating it yields CASTDGLGRTGELFF.

The CDR3 sequence: CSASRSAFF. The CDR3 coding sequence is TGCAGTGCTAGCCGGTCGGCTTTCTTT. The chain uses TRBV20-1 and TRBJ1-1; D not certain. The CDR3 is made up of 9 amino acids. Trimming pared 3 bases from V and 11 bases from J, leaving 7 bases between. CDR1 and CDR2 from the germline V gene are DFQATT and SNEGSKA (reference sequence).

This chain connects TRBV19 to TRBJ1-2; D unresolved. The CDR3 spans 13 residues. V lost 5 bases, J lost 4 bases, and 11 bases lay in between. CDR1 LNHDA and CDR2 SQIVND come from the germline V gene (reference sequence). The CDR3 DNA reads as TGTGCCAGTAGTGGTACCCGCAGCTATGGCTACACCTTC. This encodes CASSGTRSYGYTF. The full variable domain, in which reference TRBV19 and TRBJ1-2 provide the parts outside the CDR3, is DGGITQSPKYLFRKEGQNVTLSCEQNLNHDAMYWYRQDPGQGLRLIYYSQIVNDFQKGDIAEGYSVSREKKESFPLTVTSAQKNPTAFYLCASSGTRSYGYTFGSGTRLTVV.

The V gene is TRBV27, the J gene TRBJ2-7; 9 bases fit TRBD1. V lost 1 base and J lost 4; bases outside the gene matches: 5. Looked up from germline, CDR1 is MNHEY and CDR2 is SMNVEV (reference sequence). CDR3 length equals 15 residues. CDR3 in DNA: TGTGCCAGCAGTTTATGGACAGGGGTGGCATACGAGCAGTACTTC. Translation: CASSLWTGVAYEQYF.

The rearrangement joins TRBV7-9 to TRBJ1-4, with 9 bases lining up with TRBD1. Germline CDR1 is SEHNR and CDR2 is FQNEAQ (reference sequence). V shed 5 bases, J shed 7 bases, and the junction held 5 bases outside the gene matches. The length of the CDR3 is 14 residues. The chain's CDR3 is CASSRGQGGEKLFF. In DNA form, the CDR3 reads TGTGCCAGCAGCCGGGGACAGGGTGGTGAAAAACTGTTTTTT. The variable domain in full, with the rest retrieved from reference TRBV7-9 and TRBJ1-4, is DTGVSQNPRHKITKRGQNVTFRCDPISEHNRLYWYRQTLGQGPEFLTYFQNEAQLEKSRLLSDRFSAERPKGSFSTLEIQRTEQGDSAMYLCASSRGQGGEKLFFGSGTQLSVL.

The V gene is TRBV15, the J gene TRBJ2-7, with 7 bases lining up with TRBD1. With 1 base clipped from V and 1 base from J, the junction kept 4 bases outside the gene matches. The CDR3 contains 15 residues. Germline values: CDR1 LNHNV, CDR2 YYDKDF (reference sequence). DNA of the CDR3: TGTGCCACCAGCAGAGGTCGACAGGGATCCTACGAGCAGTACTTC. This codes for CATSRGRQGSYEQYF.

The J gene is TRBJ2-1, the V gene TRBV4-3; TRBD2 aligns across 10 bases. Germline assignment: CDR1 LGHNA and CDR2 YSLEER. Unmatched junction bases numbered 16, after V lost 3 bases and J lost 5 bases. The CDR3 is 19 residues long. The CDR3 DNA reads TGCGCCAGCAGCCAGGAAGTCTCTTCGACTAGCGGGCTAAACAATGAGCAGTTCTTC. Its translation: CASSQEVSSTSGLNNEQFF.

The table lists this clone with a count of one. V and J are TRBV2 and TRBJ2-3, with D unclear. This CDR3 comprises 13 residues. Germline-derived CDR1 and CDR2 are SNHLY and FYNNEI. With 1 base removed from V and 4 bases from J, the gap between germline ends came to 6 bases. The CDR3 DNA is TGTGCCAGCAGTGAAGGGGCGTCAGATACGCAGTATTTT. Its translation is CASSEGASDTQYF. The variable domain in full, with the rest retrieved from reference TRBV2 and TRBJ2-3, is EPEVTQTPSHQVTQMGQEVILRCVPISNHLYFYWYRQILGQKVEFLVSFYNNEISEKSEIFDDQFSVERPDGSNFTLKIRSTKLEDSAMYFCASSEGASDTQYFGPGTRLTVL.

The rearrangement joins TRBV6-1 to TRBJ1-2; the match to TRBD1 covers 9 bases. Per the germline V gene, CDR1 is MNHNS and CDR2 is SASEGT. Trimming took 4 bases from V and 6 from J; bases not matched to a gene: 9. This CDR3 has 15 amino acids. CDR3: CASSVTGGGVDGYTF. CDR3 bases: TGTGCCAGCAGTGTCACAGGGGGCGGGGTGGATGGCTACACCTTC.

V is TRBV4-3 and J is TRBJ2-1; D uncertain. This CDR3 contains 13 residues. Looked up from germline, CDR1 is LGHNA and CDR2 is YSLEER. The V and J ends lost 4 bases and 9 bases respectively, with 13 bases between them. The CDR3 spells CASSLDGYGEQFF. The CDR3 nucleotides read TGCGCCAGCAGCCTAGACGGGTATGGTGAGCAGTTCTTC.

The chain recombines TRBV5-1 with TRBJ1-1; D possibly corresponds to TRBD1 (5 bases). CDR3 size: 14 residues. V was cut by 0 bases and J by 1 base, with 7 bases left in between. Germline values: CDR1 SGHRS, CDR2 YFSETQ. The DNA of the CDR3 is TGCGCCAGCAGCTTGGGACAGAGGAACACTGAAGCTTTCTTT. Its protein product is CASSLGQRNTEAFF.

J is TRBJ2-3 and V is TRBV29-1; tentatively, D is TRBD1 (5 bases). The CDR3 is made up of 15 amino acids. Germline V gives CDR1 SQVTM, CDR2 ANQGSEA. The V end lost 3 bases, the J end lost 1 base, and 14 bases lay between the germline ends. The CDR3 region has the DNA TGCAGCGTTGATTTACAGCTCAGGGGCACAGATACGCAGTATTTT. Protein: CSVDLQLRGTDTQYF.

This chain connects TRBV30 to TRBJ2-7; D gene ambiguous. The germline V gene has CDR1 GTSNPN and CDR2 SVGIG (reference sequence). V lost 0 bases to trimming and J lost 2 bases, with 5 bases between them. This CDR3 is built from 12 residues. The CDR3 protein is CAWSVGTYEQYF. CDR3 DNA: TGTGCCTGGAGTGTTGGCACCTACGAGCAGTACTTC.